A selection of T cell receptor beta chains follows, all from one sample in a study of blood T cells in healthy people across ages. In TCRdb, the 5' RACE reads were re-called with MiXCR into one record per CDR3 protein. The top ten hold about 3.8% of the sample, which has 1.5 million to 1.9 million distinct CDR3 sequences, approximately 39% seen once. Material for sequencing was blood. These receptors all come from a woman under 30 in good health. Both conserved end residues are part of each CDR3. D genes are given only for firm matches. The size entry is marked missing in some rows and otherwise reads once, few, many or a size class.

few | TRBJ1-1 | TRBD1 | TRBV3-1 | TGTGCCAGCAGCCAAATACAGGGGGAGACTTTCTTT | CASSQIQGETFF
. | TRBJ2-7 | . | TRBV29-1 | TGCAGCGTCGAAGGGTGGGGTTCTGGCGAGCAGTACTTC | CSVEGWGSGEQYF
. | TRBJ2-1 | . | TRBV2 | TGTGCCAGTAATCTCCGGACCCACGGATCCTACAATGAGCAGTTCTTC | CASNLRTHGSYNEQFF
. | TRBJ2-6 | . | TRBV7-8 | TGTGCCAGCAGCTTAGTTATCAGGGCCGGGGCCAACGTCCTGACTTTC | CASSLVIRAGANVLTF
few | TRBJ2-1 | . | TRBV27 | TGTGCCAGCAGTTTATATGGGGGGCGCATCAATGAGCAGTTCTTC | CASSLYGGRINEQFF
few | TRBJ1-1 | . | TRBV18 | TGTGCCAGCTCACCAAGATTCGGGGATGCTATGAACACTGAAGCTTTCTTT | CASSPRFGDAMNTEAFF
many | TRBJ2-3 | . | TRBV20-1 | TGCAGTGCGGGACCACCAACAGATACGCAGTATTTT | CSAGPPTDTQYF
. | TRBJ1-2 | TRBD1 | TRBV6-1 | TGTGCCAGCAATTACCGGGACAGGGGTTCAGACGGCTACACCTTC | CASNYRDRGSDGYTF
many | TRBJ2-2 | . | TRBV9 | TGTGCCAGCAGCCCGCAAGACACGAACACCGGGGAGCTGTTTTTT | CASSPQDTNTGELFF
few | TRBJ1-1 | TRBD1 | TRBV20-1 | TGCAGTGCTAGAGATCGGGAACAGGGGCGATCTGAAGCTTTCTTT | CSARDREQGRSEAFF
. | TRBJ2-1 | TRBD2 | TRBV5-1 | TGCGCCAGCAGCAGTGGACTAGCGGGATTTAATGAGCAGTTCTTC | CASSSGLAGFNEQFF
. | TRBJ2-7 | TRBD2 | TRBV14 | TGTGCCAGCAGCTCGTCTACAGATCGGGGGGACTACGAGCAGTACTTC | CASSSSTDRGDYEQYF
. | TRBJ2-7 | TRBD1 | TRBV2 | TGTGCCAGCAGTCCGGGACAGGTCGTGCTAAGCGAGCAGTACTTC | CASSPGQVVLSEQYF
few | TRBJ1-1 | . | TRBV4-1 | TGCGCCAGCAGCCAAGATTGGGTGAACACTGAAGCTTTCTTT | CASSQDWVNTEAFF
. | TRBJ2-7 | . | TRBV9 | TGTGCCAGCAGCGTTGGTTTAGCGGAGGCCTACGAGCAGTACTTC | CASSVGLAEAYEQYF
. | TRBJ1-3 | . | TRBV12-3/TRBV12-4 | TGTGCCAGCAGTTTTCTGGGAAACACCATATATTTT | CASSFLGNTIYF
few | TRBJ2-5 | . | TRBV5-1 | TGCGCCAGCAGCTCGACTCTTGGGGCACAAGAGACCCAGTACTTC | CASSSTLGAQETQYF
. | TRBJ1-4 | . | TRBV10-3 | TGTGCCATCAGTGAGCCAAGCCAGCCGAATGAAAAACTGTTTTTT | CAISEPSQPNEKLFF
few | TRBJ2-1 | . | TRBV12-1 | TGTGCCAGCAGTCTTAGCGGGAGCGATACCTACAATGAGCAGTTCTTC | CASSLSGSDTYNEQFF
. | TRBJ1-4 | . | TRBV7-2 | TGTGCCAGCAGCTTAGTTATCGGCGGGGGTAATGAAAAACTGTTTTTT | CASSLVIGGGNEKLFF
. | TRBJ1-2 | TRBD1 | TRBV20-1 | TGCAGTGCTAACAGGGGAGGAAATGGCTACACCTTC | CSANRGGNGYTF
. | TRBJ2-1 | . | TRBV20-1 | TGCAGTGCTAGGGTTCCGGGCAGCTCCAACAATGAGCAGTTCTTC | CSARVPGSSNNEQFF
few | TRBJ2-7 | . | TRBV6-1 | TGTGCCAGCAGTTCTGGGCCCTTATACGAGCAGTACTTC | CASSSGPLYEQYF
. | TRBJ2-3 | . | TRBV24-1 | TGTGCCACCAGTGACCGGATAAGCACAGATACGCAGTATTTT | CATSDRISTDTQYF
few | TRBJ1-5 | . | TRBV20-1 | TGCAGTGCCGCCCGGGACCTTAATCAGCCCCAGCATTTT | CSAARDLNQPQHF